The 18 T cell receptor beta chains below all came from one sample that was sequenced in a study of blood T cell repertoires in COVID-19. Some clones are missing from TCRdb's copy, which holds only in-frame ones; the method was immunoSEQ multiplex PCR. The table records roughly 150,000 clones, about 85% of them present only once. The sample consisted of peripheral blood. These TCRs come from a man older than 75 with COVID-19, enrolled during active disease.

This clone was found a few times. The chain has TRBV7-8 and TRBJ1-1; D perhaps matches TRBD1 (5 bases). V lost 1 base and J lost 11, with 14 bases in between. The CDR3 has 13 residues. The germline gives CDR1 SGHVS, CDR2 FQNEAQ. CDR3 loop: CASSLVSGDRAFF. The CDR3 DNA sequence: TGTGCCAGCAGCTTAGTGTCGGGGGATCGGGCTTTCTTT.

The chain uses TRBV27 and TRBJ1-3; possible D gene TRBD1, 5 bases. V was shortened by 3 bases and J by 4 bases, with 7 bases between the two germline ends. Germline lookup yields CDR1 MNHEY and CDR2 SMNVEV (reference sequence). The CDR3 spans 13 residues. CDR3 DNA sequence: TGTGCCAGCAGTTTTTCAGGGGGAAACACCATATATTTT. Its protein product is CASSFSGGNTIYF.

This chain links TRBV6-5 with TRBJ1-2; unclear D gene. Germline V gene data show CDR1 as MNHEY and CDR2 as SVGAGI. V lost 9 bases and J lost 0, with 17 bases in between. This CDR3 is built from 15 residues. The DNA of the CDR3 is TGTGCCAGTACGGGGAGCTCGCTATCTAACTATGGCTACACCTTC. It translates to CASTGSSLSNYGYTF.

The CDR3 DNA follows: TGTGCCAGCAGCTTGGCAGGGGCCAGAGAAAAACTGTTTTTT. Amino acid sequence: CASSLAGAREKLFF. The V call is TRBV5-8, the J call TRBJ1-4; a weak D match, TRBD1 (6 bases). CDR3 length equals 14 residues. V lost 0 bases and J 8 bases, leaving 11 bases between the germline ends. Germline V gene lookup returns CDR1 SGHTS and CDR2 YDEGEE.

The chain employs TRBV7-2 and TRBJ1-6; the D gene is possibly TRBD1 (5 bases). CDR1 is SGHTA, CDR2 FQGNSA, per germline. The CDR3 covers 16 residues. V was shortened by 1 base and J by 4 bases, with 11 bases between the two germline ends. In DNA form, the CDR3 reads TGTGCCAGCAGCTTAGGCCCAGGGTTGTATAATTCACCCCTCCACTTT. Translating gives CASSLGPGLYNSPLHF.

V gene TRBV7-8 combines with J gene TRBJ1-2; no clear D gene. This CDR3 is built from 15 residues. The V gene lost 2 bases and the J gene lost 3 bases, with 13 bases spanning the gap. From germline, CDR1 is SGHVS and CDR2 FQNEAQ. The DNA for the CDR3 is TGTGCCAGCAGCTTACGCCCGGGGAGAGACTATGGCTACACCTTC. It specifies CASSLRPGRDYGYTF.

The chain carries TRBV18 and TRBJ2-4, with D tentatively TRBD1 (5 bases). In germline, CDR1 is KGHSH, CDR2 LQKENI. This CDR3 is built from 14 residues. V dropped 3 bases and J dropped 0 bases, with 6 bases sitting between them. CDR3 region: CASSPDRAKNIQYF. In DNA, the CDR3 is TGTGCCAGCTCACCTGACAGAGCCAAAAACATTCAGTACTTC.

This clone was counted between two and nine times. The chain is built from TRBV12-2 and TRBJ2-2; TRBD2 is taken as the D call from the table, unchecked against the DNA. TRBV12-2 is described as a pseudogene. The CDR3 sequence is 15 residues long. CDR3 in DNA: TGTGCAAGTCGCTTAGGAAGGACTAACACCGGGGAGCTGTTTTTT. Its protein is CASRLGRTNTGELFF.

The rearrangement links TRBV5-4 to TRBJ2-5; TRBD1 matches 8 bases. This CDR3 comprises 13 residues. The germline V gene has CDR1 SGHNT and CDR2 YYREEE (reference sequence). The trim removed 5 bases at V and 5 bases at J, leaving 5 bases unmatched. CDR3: CASSQTGDETQYF. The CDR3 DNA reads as TGTGCCAGCAGTCAGACAGGGGACGAGACCCAGTACTTC.

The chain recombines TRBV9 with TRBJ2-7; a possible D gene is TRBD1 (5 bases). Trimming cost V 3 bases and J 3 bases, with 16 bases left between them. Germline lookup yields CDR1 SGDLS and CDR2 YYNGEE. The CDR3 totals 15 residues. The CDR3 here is CASSGWGSANYEQYF. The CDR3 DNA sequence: TGTGCCAGCAGCGGTTGGGGCAGTGCTAACTACGAGCAGTACTTC.

This chain's CDR3 is CASRMTGTGHEKLFF. CDR3 DNA: TGCGCCAGCAGGATGACGGGGACAGGGCACGAAAAACTGTTTTTT. The chain uses TRBV5-1 and TRBJ1-4, with TRBD1 matching 9 bases. V gave up 5 bases and J gave up 8 bases; unmatched junction bases: 10. Germline V lookup: CDR1 SGHRS, CDR2 YFSETQ. This CDR3 spans 15 amino acids.

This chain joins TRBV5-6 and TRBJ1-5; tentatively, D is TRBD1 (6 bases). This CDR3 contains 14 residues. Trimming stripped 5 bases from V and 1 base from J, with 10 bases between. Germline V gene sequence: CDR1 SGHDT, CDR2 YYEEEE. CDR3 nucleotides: TGTGCCAGCAGGAGACAGGTGAGCAATCAGCCCCAGCATTTT. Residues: CASRRQVSNQPQHF.

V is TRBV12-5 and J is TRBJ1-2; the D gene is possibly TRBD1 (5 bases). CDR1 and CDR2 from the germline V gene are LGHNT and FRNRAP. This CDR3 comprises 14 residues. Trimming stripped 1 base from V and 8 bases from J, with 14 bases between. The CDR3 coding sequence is TGTGCTAGTGGTTTGGGCACGCGGGGGTCAGGCTACACCTTC. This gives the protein CASGLGTRGSGYTF.

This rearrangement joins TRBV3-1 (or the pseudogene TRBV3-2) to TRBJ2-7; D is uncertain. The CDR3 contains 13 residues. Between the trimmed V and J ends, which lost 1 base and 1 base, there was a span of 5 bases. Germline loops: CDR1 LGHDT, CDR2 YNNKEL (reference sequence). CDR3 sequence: CASSQGPSYEQYF. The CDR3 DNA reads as TGTGCCAGCAGCCAAGGGCCTTCCTACGAGCAGTACTTC.

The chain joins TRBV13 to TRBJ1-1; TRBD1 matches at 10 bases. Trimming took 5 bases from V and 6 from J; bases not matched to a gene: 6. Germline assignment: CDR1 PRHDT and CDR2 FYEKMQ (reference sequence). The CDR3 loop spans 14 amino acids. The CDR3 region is CASSADRGRAEAFF. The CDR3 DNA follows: TGTGCCAGCAGCGCCGACAGGGGGCGGGCTGAAGCTTTCTTT.

The CDR3, as DNA: TGTGCCAGCAGTTTGGTTCGTCCTAGAGACTACGAGCAGTACTTC. Protein product: CASSLVRPRDYEQYF. The chain is built from TRBV27 and TRBJ2-7; no reliable D call. V was cut by 3 bases and J by 3 bases, with 15 bases left in between. Germline assignment: CDR1 MNHEY and CDR2 SMNVEV (reference sequence). The CDR3 spans 15 residues.

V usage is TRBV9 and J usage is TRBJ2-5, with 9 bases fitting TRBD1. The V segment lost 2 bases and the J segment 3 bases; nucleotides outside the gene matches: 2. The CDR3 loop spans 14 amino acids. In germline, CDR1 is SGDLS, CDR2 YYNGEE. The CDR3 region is CASSVTGGKETQYF. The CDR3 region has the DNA TGTGCCAGCAGCGTCACAGGGGGCAAAGAGACCCAGTACTTC.

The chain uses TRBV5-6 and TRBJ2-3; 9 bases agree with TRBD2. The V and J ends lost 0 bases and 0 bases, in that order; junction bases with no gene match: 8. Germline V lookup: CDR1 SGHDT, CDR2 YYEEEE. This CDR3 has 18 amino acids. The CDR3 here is CASSLGAGGIFSTDTQYF. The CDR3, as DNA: TGTGCCAGCAGCTTGGGAGCGGGGGGCATCTTTAGCACAGATACGCAGTATTTT. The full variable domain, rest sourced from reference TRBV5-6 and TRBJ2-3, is DAGVTQSPTHLIKTRGQQVTLRCSPKSGHDTVSWYQQALGQGPQFIFQYYEEEERQRGNFPDRFSGHQFPNYSSELNVNALLLGDSALYLCASSLGAGGIFSTDTQYFGPGTRLTVL.